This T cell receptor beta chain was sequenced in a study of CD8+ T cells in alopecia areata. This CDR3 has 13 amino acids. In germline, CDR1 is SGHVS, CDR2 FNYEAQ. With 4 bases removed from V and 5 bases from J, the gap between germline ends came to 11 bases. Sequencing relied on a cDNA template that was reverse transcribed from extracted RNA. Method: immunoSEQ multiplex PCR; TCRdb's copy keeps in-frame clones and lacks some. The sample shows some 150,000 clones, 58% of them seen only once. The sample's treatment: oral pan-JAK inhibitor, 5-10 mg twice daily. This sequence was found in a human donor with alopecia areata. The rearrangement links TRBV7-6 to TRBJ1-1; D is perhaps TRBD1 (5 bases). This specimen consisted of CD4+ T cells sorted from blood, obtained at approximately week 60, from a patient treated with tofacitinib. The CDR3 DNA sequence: TGTGCCAGCAGCTGGGACTTTGGGACTGAAGCTTTCTTT. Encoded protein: CASSWDFGTEAFF.